This T cell receptor beta chain was observed in a study of vaccination and CD4 T cells after COVID-19. Study-level background: Median time from COVID diagnosis to post-COVID sampling was over 85 days (35 to 161).

Indicated treatment: approximately 11-day PBMC culture with coronavirus spike peptide pools or control peptides (ViraFEST assay). On this clonotype itself: Antigen: not known.

V lost 6 bases, J lost 6 bases, and 29 bases lay in between. Germline CDR1 is MNHEY and CDR2 is SMNVEV (reference sequence). This CDR3 comprises 18 residues. Sequenced with the Oncomine TCR Beta short-read assay was DNA taken from cultured CD4+ T cells. One entry per CDR3 protein results from TCRdb running MiXCR on the PCR reads. This sample has about 21,000 distinct CDR3 sequences, with less than 60% found just once. This material consisted of CD4+ T cells from blood, cultured in vitro, taken after SARS-CoV-2 vaccination. This clonotype was obtained from a human donor who had recovered from COVID-19. The rearrangement links TRBV27 to TRBJ1-1; the D gene is possibly TRBD1 (6 bases). The CDR3 spells CASSPSGGAAFYGPEAFF. DNA of the CDR3: TGTGCCAGCAGCCCATCGGGGGGGGCCGCCTTTTATGGGCCTGAAGCTTTCTTT.